The 18 T cell receptor beta chains given below trace back to one sample, sequenced in a study of cytomegalovirus exposure and HLA in healthy donors. A multiplex PCR was run with 60 Vbeta primers and 13 Jbeta primers. Using immunoSEQ multiplex PCR, the repertoire was profiled, and TCRdb retains in-frame clones only, with some absent. The table shows 150,000 or so clones, with approximately 80% occurring only once. Sequenced material: PBMCs. The receptors come from a woman between 25 and 40 years old in good health and CMV-seronegative.

Of note for this clone: Relative to the germline gene, one junction end is altered; a read error may explain this. The chain recombines TRBV6-5 with TRBJ1-2, with 8 bases identical to TRBD1. CDR3 length equals 13 residues. The germline gives CDR1 MNHEY, CDR2 SVGAGI. The CDR3 region is CASSYDPGQDSIF. CDR3 bases: TGTGCCAGCAGTTACGACCCGGGACAGGACTCAATCTTC.

This sequence joins TRBV30 and TRBJ1-2; 7 nucleotides agree with TRBD1. Germline V gene sequence: CDR1 GTSNPN, CDR2 SVGIG (reference sequence). The CDR3 has 14 amino acids. V shed 7 bases, J shed 1 base, and the junction held 9 bases outside the gene matches. The CDR3 coding sequence is TGTGCCTCCTTAGGGGACAGCCTTAACTATGGCTACACCTTC. Amino acids: CASLGDSLNYGYTF.

The chain carries TRBV7-9 and TRBJ2-1; TRBD1 agrees at 7 bases. Germline V CDR1 and CDR2: SEHNR, FQNEAQ (reference sequence). With V trimmed by 4 bases and J by 6 bases, 15 bases remained unmatched. The CDR3 sequence is 17 residues long. CDR3: CASSSNNHVTGFNEQFF. For the CDR3, the DNA is TGTGCCAGCAGCTCAAACAACCACGTGACAGGGTTCAATGAGCAGTTCTTC.

The rearrangement joins TRBV19 to TRBJ1-1, with 8 bases fitting TRBD1. From germline, CDR1 is LNHDA and CDR2 SQIVND (reference sequence). This CDR3 comprises 15 residues. V lost 2 bases, J lost 4 bases, and 6 bases stayed unmatched. Here the CDR3 reads CASSIRAGGITEAFF. DNA for the CDR3: TGTGCCAGTAGTATAAGAGCAGGGGGCATCACTGAAGCTTTCTTT.

The chain links TRBV5-4 to TRBJ2-7, with 10 bases aligning to TRBD1. Germline assignment: CDR1 SGHNT and CDR2 YYREEE (reference sequence). The CDR3 runs 15 residues. Unmatched junction bases numbered 4, after V lost 4 bases and J lost 0 bases. The CDR3 DNA sequence: TGTGCCAGCAGCGCACGGACAGGGGGCTCCTACGAGCAGTACTTC. Amino acid sequence: CASSARTGGSYEQYF.

The rearrangement links TRBV19 to TRBJ2-3, with 7 bases lining up with TRBD2. The CDR3 totals 16 residues. Looked up from germline, CDR1 is LNHDA and CDR2 is SQIVND (reference sequence). The J segment lost 0 bases and the V segment lost 1 base, leaving 4 bases of the junction unmatched. This CDR3 reads CASSIGGSPSTDTQYF. CDR3 coding DNA: TGTGCCAGTAGTATAGGCGGGAGTCCCAGCACAGATACGCAGTATTTT.

The gene calls are TRBV7-9 and TRBJ1-1; TRBD1 is a possible D gene (6 bases). The V end lost 5 bases, the J end lost 1 base, and 11 bases lay between the germline ends. This CDR3 contains 14 residues. In germline, CDR1 is SEHNR, CDR2 FQNEAQ (reference sequence). CDR3 protein: CASSAQGANTEAFF. Here the CDR3 DNA reads TGTGCCAGCAGCGCACAGGGAGCGAACACTGAAGCTTTCTTT.

The V gene is TRBV19, the J gene TRBJ1-2, with 9 positions matching TRBD1. The germline gives CDR1 LNHDA, CDR2 SQIVND (reference sequence). The CDR3 length is 15 residues. The V segment lost 4 bases and the J segment 4 bases; nucleotides outside the gene matches: 7. The CDR3 loop reads CASSNPGQGSYGYTF. The DNA for the CDR3 is TGTGCCAGTAGTAACCCAGGACAGGGGTCCTATGGCTACACCTTC.

The genes are TRBV18 and TRBJ2-5; D unresolved. The V end was cut by 3 bases, the J end by 2 bases, with 4 bases between. CDR1 and CDR2 (germline): KGHSH, LQKENI. The CDR3 totals 12 residues. The CDR3 loop is CASSPNQETQYF. The CDR3, as DNA: TGTGCCAGCTCACCCAATCAAGAGACCCAGTACTTC.

CDR3 sequence reads: CASSVGTGDTGELFF. The DNA of the CDR3 is TGTGCCAGCAGCGTGGGGACAGGCGACACCGGGGAGCTGTTTTTT. This chain uses TRBV6-5 with TRBJ2-2; 8 bases fit TRBD1. Germline V gives CDR1 MNHEY, CDR2 SVGAGI. V was pared by 6 bases and J by 3 bases, with 6 bases of the junction left unmatched. The CDR3 runs to 15 residues.

The rearrangement links TRBV29-1 to TRBJ2-1; possibly TRBD2 for D (6 bases). The CDR3 loop spans 14 amino acids. Germline V gene data show CDR1 as SQVTM and CDR2 as ANQGSEA. V lost 6 bases and J 1 base, leaving 13 bases between the germline ends. CDR3 region: CSVNRGTSYNEQFF. The CDR3 bases are TGCAGCGTCAACCGGGGGACGTCCTACAATGAGCAGTTCTTC.

There are a few counts of this clone. The CDR3 sequence: CSVDLADQQQYF. In nucleotides, the CDR3 is TGCAGCGTTGATTTAGCGGATCAGCAGCAGTACTTC. J is TRBJ2-7 and V is TRBV29-1; a weak D match, TRBD2 (6 bases). The germline V gene has CDR1 SQVTM and CDR2 ANQGSEA. The CDR3 contains 12 residues. Trimming took 3 bases from V and 8 from J, leaving 14 bases between them.

This clone appeared a single time. The chain uses TRBV6-5 and TRBJ1-1; D gene uncertain. There are 14 residues in the CDR3. Germline CDR1 MNHEY, CDR2 SVGAGI. V lost 2 bases and J 1 base, leaving 8 bases between the germline ends. The CDR3: CASSYQIPNTEAFF. CDR3 in DNA: TGTGCCAGCAGTTACCAAATTCCGAACACTGAAGCTTTCTTT.

This clone appeared once. This chain joins TRBV28 and TRBJ1-2; the D is unclear. Per germline, CDR1 MDHEN and CDR2 SYDVKM. V shed 7 bases and J shed 0 bases, with 6 bases lying between them. This CDR3 has 12 residues. The CDR3 loop is CASISANYGYTF. For the CDR3, the DNA is TGTGCCAGCATAAGCGCTAACTATGGCTACACCTTC.

This chain links TRBV7-9 with TRBJ2-2; D is perhaps TRBD2 (6 bases). Germline CDR1 is SEHNR and CDR2 is FQNEAQ (reference sequence). Trimming cost V 1 base and J 5 bases, with 11 bases left between them. The CDR3 is made up of 15 amino acids. The CDR3 DNA follows: TGTGCCAGCAGCTTAGTTGCGGGGTCAACCGGGGAGCTGTTTTTT. The encoded protein is CASSLVAGSTGELFF.

The chain is built from TRBV5-1 and TRBJ2-7; the D is unclear. CDR3 size: 14 residues. V lost 0 bases to trimming and J lost 6 bases, with 13 bases between them. Germline values: CDR1 SGHRS, CDR2 YFSETQ. CDR3 DNA: TGCGCCAGCAGCTTGGAGCTTACCCCCCTCGAGCAGTACTTC. Amino acid sequence: CASSLELTPLEQYF.

The chain's CDR3 is CASSPGGAWYGYTF. CDR3 DNA sequence: TGTGCCAGCAGCCCAGGGGGCGCGTGGTATGGCTACACCTTC. The V call is TRBV7-6, the J call TRBJ1-2, with TRBD1 matching over 8 bases. V was pared by 5 bases and J by 5 bases, with 7 bases of the junction left unmatched. The CDR3 loop spans 14 amino acids. Germline V gene data show CDR1 as SGHVS and CDR2 as FNYEAQ.

The rearrangement joins TRBV2 to TRBJ2-5; 7 bases agree with TRBD2. The CDR3 sequence is 13 residues long. Per germline, CDR1 SNHLY and CDR2 FYNNEI. Losses at the gene ends were 7 bases for V and 5 bases for J; bases not matched to a gene: 7. CDR3 residues: CASTGGSLETQYF. In DNA, the CDR3 is TGTGCCAGCACCGGCGGGAGTTTGGAGACCCAGTACTTC.